The clone carrying this T cell receptor beta chain has just a few counts. Its antigen is not identified. TCRdb processed the RT-PCR reads anew with MiXCR; each CDR3 protein has one entry. Of hundreds of thousands of distinct CDR3 sequences in the sample, about 14% were seen once. This sample is part of a study of response to subunit inactivated influenza vaccine. Findings of the study overall: Researchers suggested that each seasonal influenza vaccination recruits few new T cells.

The CDR3 is made up of 14 amino acids. Germline V lookup: CDR1 MNHEY, CDR2 SMNVEV (reference sequence). Trimming left V 7 bases short and J 3 bases short, with 16 bases between. The sample consisted of PBMCs from blood, taken 14 to 15 days before vaccination. This clonotype originated in a man in his fifties or sixties who received an inactivated influenza vaccine. J is TRBJ2-7 and V is TRBV27; D is undetermined. The CDR3 DNA follows: TGTGCCAGCAACCCGGTCCCTAGGCGCTACGAGCAGTACTTC. Amino acid sequence: CASNPVPRRYEQYF.